The 14 T cell receptor beta chains in this list originate from one sample, sequenced in a study of T cells in Graves' hyperthyroidism and ophthalmopathy. Template material for amplifying TCR beta CDR3 regions consisted of RNA transcripts. With the HTBI primer set, the TCR CDR3 went through a first round of RT-PCR. TCRdb reanalysed the multiplex PCR reads using MiXCR and keeps one entry per CDR3 protein. The repertoire holds hundreds of thousands of distinct CDR3 sequences, with roughly 14% as singletons. Sequenced sample: blood. These receptors originate from a woman in her forties or fifties with Graves' ophthalmopathy.

The chain combines TRBV20-1 with TRBJ1-5, with unresolved D. The germline V and J ends were trimmed by 4 bases and 6 bases, with 16 bases remaining between them. The V gene's germline CDR1 is DFQATT and CDR2 SNEGSKA (reference sequence). There are 14 residues in the CDR3. The DNA for the CDR3 is TGCAGTGCTATTGAAGTGGAGGGCCGTCAGCCCCAGCATTTT. It translates to CSAIEVEGRQPQHF.

Note on this clonotype: A much bigger clone sits one base away, suggesting this may be a read error. The CDR3 loop reads CAGTLELGGVMNTEAFF. The CDR3 DNA reads as TGTGCCGGCACCTTAGAGTTGGGGGGGGTCATGAACACTGAAGCTTTCTTT. V and J are TRBV11-2 and TRBJ1-1; perhaps TRBD1 as D (5 bases). The germline V gene has CDR1 SGHAT and CDR2 FQNNGV. V lost 11 bases, J lost 0 bases, and 25 bases lay in between. The CDR3 covers 17 residues. The full variable domain, in which reference TRBV11-2 and TRBJ1-1 provide the parts outside the CDR3, is EAGVAQSPRYKIIEKRQSVAFWCNPISGHATLYWYQQILGQGPKLLIQFQNNGVVDDSQLPKDRFSAERLKGVDSTLKIQPAKLEDSAVYLCAGTLELGGVMNTEAFFGQGTRLTVV.

This clonotype appeared many times. This chain joins TRBV7-3 and TRBJ2-5, with D possibly being TRBD1 or TRBD2 (5 bases each). The germline V and J ends were trimmed by 5 bases and 13 bases, with 17 bases remaining between them. CDR1 and CDR2 from the germline V gene are SGHTA and FQGTGA. The CDR3 consists of 12 residues. The CDR3 DNA reads TGTGCCAGCAGCCCCGGGACGGACCGGTTGTACTTC. Its protein is CASSPGTDRLYF.

In this sample, this clonotype turned up many times. V and J are TRBV28 and TRBJ2-6; a possible D gene is TRBD2 (5 bases). CDR1 and CDR2 from the germline V gene are MDHEN and SYDVKM. The CDR3 length is 15 residues. V was cut by 5 bases and J by 2 bases, with 10 bases left in between. Here the CDR3 reads CASSPVAPGANVLTF. In DNA, the CDR3 is TGTGCCAGCAGTCCAGTAGCGCCTGGGGCCAACGTCCTGACTTTC.

The sample holds many counts of this clonotype. V gene TRBV20-1 combines with J gene TRBJ2-1, with 10 bases fitting TRBD2. V dropped 1 base and J dropped 4; count of bases not matched to a gene: 7. The CDR3 length is 16 residues. CDR1 DFQATT and CDR2 SNEGSKA come from the germline V gene (reference sequence). The CDR3 here is CSARVPASGRYNEQFF. Written as DNA, the CDR3 is TGCAGTGCTAGAGTTCCGGCTAGCGGGAGATACAATGAGCAGTTCTTC.

This clonotype came up many times. This chain uses TRBV12-3 or TRBV12-4 with TRBJ2-1; TRBD2 matches 11 bases. The CDR3 contains 16 residues. The trim removed 5 bases at V and 5 bases at J, leaving 8 bases unmatched. This CDR3 reads CASSTRTSGPNNEQFF. The CDR3 DNA sequence: TGTGCCAGCAGTACTCGGACTAGCGGGCCTAACAATGAGCAGTTCTTC.

With respect to this clonotype: At one of its ends the junction is not consistent with the germline gene, which may arise from a read error. The chain recombines TRBV28 with TRBJ2-4; TRBD1 aligns across 9 bases. In germline, CDR1 is MDHEN, CDR2 SYDVKM. The CDR3 has 16 residues. This CDR3 reads CASRRPGQGIKDIQYF. DNA for the CDR3: TGTGCCAGCAGACGGCCGGGACAGGGCATCAAAGACATTCAGTACTTC.

The chain links TRBV27 to TRBJ2-5; possible D gene TRBD2, 6 bases. V was clipped by 2 bases and J by 5 bases, with 12 bases between them. Germline V gene lookup returns CDR1 MNHEY and CDR2 SMNVEV (reference sequence). The CDR3 is made up of 14 amino acids. The CDR3 sequence is CASSLRRGGETQYF. The CDR3 nucleotides read TGTGCCAGCAGTTTAAGGCGGGGTGGTGAGACCCAGTACTTC.

The CDR3 DNA reads as TGCAGTGCTAGAGAATGGGGCAGTTTCCAAGAGACCCAGTACTTC. This codes for CSAREWGSFQETQYF. This chain links TRBV20-1 with TRBJ2-5, with D perhaps TRBD1 (5 bases). CDR3 length: 15 amino acids. The germline V and J ends were trimmed by 0 bases and 1 base, with 12 bases remaining between them. CDR1 DFQATT and CDR2 SNEGSKA come from the germline V gene (reference sequence).

This clonotype was detected a few times. The CDR3 is CASSFPGANEQFF. The CDR3 DNA reads as TGTGCCAGCAGTTTTCCGGGGGCCAATGAGCAGTTCTTC. The chain combines TRBV28 with TRBJ2-1; D possibly uses TRBD1 or TRBD2 (6 bases each). Trimming left V 3 bases short and J 6 bases short, with 9 bases between. Germline V gene sequence: CDR1 MDHEN, CDR2 SYDVKM. The CDR3 has 13 amino acids.

This CDR3 is CASSLAAGGYYNEQFF. CDR3 coding DNA: TGTGCCAGCAGTTTAGCGGCGGGAGGGTACTACAATGAGCAGTTCTTC. The J gene is TRBJ2-1, the V gene TRBV28; 9 bases align to TRBD2. The CDR3 is 16 amino acids. J gave up 3 bases and V 2 bases, and 5 bases lay outside the gene matches. Germline CDR1 reads MDHEN; CDR2 reads SYDVKM.

In this sample, this clonotype turned up a few times. The chain couples TRBV29-1 to TRBJ2-7; the match to TRBD1 covers 7 bases. V shed 6 bases and J 7 bases; nucleotides not matched to a gene: 12. CDR3 length: 13 amino acids. Germline CDR1 and CDR2: SQVTM and ANQGSEA. CDR3 amino acids: CSVGDSARWEQYF. CDR3 bases: TGCAGCGTAGGGGACAGTGCCCGCTGGGAGCAGTACTTC.

The rearrangement uses TRBV5-5 and TRBJ1-2; D is undetermined. Germline CDR1 reads SGHKS; CDR2 reads YYEKEE (reference sequence). V lost 2 bases and J 3 bases, leaving 5 bases between the germline ends. The CDR3 has 12 residues. The CDR3: CASSFQDYGYTF. The CDR3 DNA reads as TGTGCCAGCAGCTTTCAGGACTATGGCTACACCTTC. Supplemented by reference TRBV5-5 and TRBJ1-2, the full variable domain reads DAGVTQSPTHLIKTRGQQVTLRCSPISGHKSVSWYQQVLGQGPQFIFQYYEKEERGRGNFPDRFSARQFPNYSSELNVNALLLGDSALYLCASSFQDYGYTFGSGTRLTVV.

This clonotype was found many times. This chain uses TRBV28 with TRBJ1-5; 7 bases agree with TRBD1. CDR3 length equals 15 residues. V dropped 4 bases and J dropped 1; count of bases not matched to a gene: 4. Germline-derived CDR1 and CDR2 are MDHEN and SYDVKM. The CDR3: CASSSYRGSNQPQHF. The CDR3 nucleotides are TGTGCCAGCAGTTCGTACAGGGGAAGCAATCAGCCCCAGCATTTT.